These 20 T cell receptor beta chains share one sample of origin, sequenced in a study of T cell clones after liver transplantation. The method was immunoSEQ multiplex PCR; TCRdb's version includes in-frame clones alone and lacks a portion of them. This repertoire shows over 70,000 clones, roughly 80% found once; its top ten account for around 0.72%. The sample consisted of CD4+ T cells from blood, taken 12 months after liver transplant. All receptors derive from a human patient who received a liver transplant. Some T cells here may be from the graft donor.

The chain joins TRBV5-6 to TRBJ1-2; D remains unclear. CDR1 and CDR2 (germline): SGHDT, YYEEEE. CDR3 size: 15 residues. The germline V and J ends were trimmed by 7 bases and 2 bases, with 18 bases remaining between them. CDR3 sequence reads: CASSPKLGENYGYTF. The CDR3 DNA follows: TGTGCCAGCTCCCCCAAACTCGGGGAGAACTATGGCTACACCTTC.

This rearrangement joins TRBV7-2 to TRBJ2-1, with no clear D. Germline loops: CDR1 SGHTA, CDR2 FQGNSA. V shed 11 bases and J shed 7 bases, with 21 bases lying between them. CDR3 length: 14 amino acids. Written as DNA, the CDR3 is TGTGCCGTCCATCAGGCTCGGCGTGGAAATGAGCAGTTCTTC. It is translated as CAVHQARRGNEQFF. Based on the CDR3 plus reference TRBV7-2 and TRBJ2-1, the full variable domain is GAGVSQSPSNKVTEKGKDVELRCDPISGHTALYWYRQSLGQGLEFLIYFQGNSAPDKSGLPSDRFSAERTGGSVSTLTIQRTQQEDSAVYLCAVHQARRGNEQFFGPGTRLTVL.

The CDR3 protein is CASSVAPGGTTGELFF. In DNA, the CDR3 is TGTGCCAGCAGCGTAGCCCCGGGAGGAACAACCGGGGAGCTGTTTTTT. This chain connects TRBV9 to TRBJ2-2; 7 nucleotides match TRBD2. This CDR3 has 16 residues. Germline V gene lookup returns CDR1 SGDLS and CDR2 YYNGEE. With 0 bases clipped from V and 5 bases from J, the junction kept 7 bases outside the gene matches.

This chain connects TRBV28 to TRBJ1-3; perhaps TRBD1 as D (5 bases). The germline V and J ends were trimmed by 2 bases and 4 bases, with 12 bases remaining between them. This CDR3 is built from 15 residues. Germline V gene data show CDR1 as MDHEN and CDR2 as SYDVKM. CDR3 DNA sequence: TGTGCCAGCAGTTTACAGGGACTGCGGGGAAACACCATATATTTT. This translates into CASSLQGLRGNTIYF.

In this sample, this clone turned up a few times. CDR3 protein: CASSPTGAANEKLFF. DNA of the CDR3: TGTGCCAGCTCACCGACAGGGGCGGCTAATGAAAAACTGTTTTTT. The genes are TRBV18 and TRBJ1-4; 8 bases line up with TRBD1. The CDR3 is 15 amino acids. The germline V gene has CDR1 KGHSH and CDR2 LQKENI. The V segment lost 3 bases and the J segment 3 bases; nucleotides outside the gene matches: 3.

CDR3 amino acids: CASSRDGPQYEQYF. DNA for the CDR3: TGCGCCAGCAGCCGCGACGGACCCCAATACGAGCAGTACTTC. This chain uses TRBV5-1 with TRBJ2-7; D not resolved. Germline V gives CDR1 SGHRS, CDR2 YFSETQ. This CDR3 has 14 amino acids. V dropped 4 bases and J dropped 4 bases, with 15 bases sitting between them.

This CDR3 is CSVRAGGSYNEQFF. CDR3 coding DNA: TGCAGCGTTAGGGCGGGAGGGTCCTACAATGAGCAGTTCTTC. The chain has TRBV29-1 and TRBJ2-1; 9 bases fit TRBD2. CDR1 and CDR2 from the germline V gene are SQVTM and ANQGSEA. The CDR3 has 14 amino acids. Germline trimming cut 5 bases from V and 1 base from J; bases unmatched to any gene: 3.

V and J are TRBV5-7 and TRBJ2-2; perhaps D is TRBD1 or TRBD2 (5 bases each). TRBV5-7 has ORF status, its function being uncertain. This CDR3 has 15 amino acids. The V end lost 3 bases, the J end lost 7 bases, and 16 bases lay between the germline ends. CDR3 loop: CASSSPAGADGELFF. DNA for the CDR3: TGTGCCAGCAGCTCCCCAGCCGGGGCGGACGGGGAGCTGTTTTTT.

This chain links TRBV6-4 with TRBJ2-2, with a weak D call TRBD2 (5 bases). This CDR3 is built from 14 residues. Between the trimmed V and J ends, which lost 8 bases and 5 bases, there was a span of 15 bases. Germline CDR1 is MRHNA and CDR2 is SNTAGT. CDR3 nucleotides: TGTGCCAGCTCAATTTTCACGGGAACCGGGGAGCTGTTTTTT. This codes for CASSIFTGTGELFF.

V gene TRBV18 combines with J gene TRBJ2-3; 8 bases agree with TRBD2. Germline V CDR1 and CDR2: KGHSH, LQKENI. The CDR3 runs 15 residues. J was trimmed by 1 base and V by 6 bases; bases with no gene match: 6. The CDR3 nucleotides read TGTGCCAGCTCCCCCACTAGCGGAGGCACAGATACGCAGTATTTT. Translating it yields CASSPTSGGTDTQYF.

The chain recombines TRBV7-9 with TRBJ1-5, with 7 bases identical to TRBD1. Germline-derived CDR1 and CDR2 are SEHNR and FQNEAQ (reference sequence). Trimming at V came to 7 bases and at J to 4 bases, leaving 4 bases not matched to a gene. The CDR3 is 13 amino acids. The CDR3 is CASKGTANQPQHF. CDR3 sequence (DNA): TGTGCCAGCAAGGGGACAGCTAATCAGCCCCAGCATTTT.

DNA of the CDR3: TGTGCCAGCAGCTCTCGCCGTCGGGGGGGATTTGGAAACACCATATATTTT. Protein product: CASSSRRRGGFGNTIYF. This chain links TRBV28 with TRBJ1-3; weak D call: TRBD1 (5 bases). This CDR3 comprises 17 residues. Trimming took off 6 bases at V and 3 bases at J, with 21 bases between the two ends. Germline V lookup: CDR1 MDHEN, CDR2 SYDVKM.

V is TRBV18 and J is TRBJ2-1; 12 nucleotides agree with TRBD2. Germline CDR1 KGHSH, CDR2 LQKENI. The CDR3 is 18 residues long. V gave up 1 base and J gave up 8 bases; unmatched junction bases: 12. The CDR3 region is CASSPQSTSGSRRDEQFF. DNA for the CDR3: TGTGCCAGCTCACCACAGTCGACTAGCGGGAGTAGGAGGGATGAGCAGTTCTTC.

The chain carries TRBV28 and TRBJ1-4, with TRBD1 as a possible D gene (6 bases). Germline V CDR1 and CDR2: MDHEN, SYDVKM. The CDR3 contains 13 residues. The V end lost 2 bases, the J end lost 7 bases, and 8 bases lay between the germline ends. The CDR3 spells CASSLQGFEKLFF. CDR3 DNA sequence: TGTGCCAGCAGTTTACAGGGGTTTGAAAAACTGTTTTTT.

This chain connects TRBV6-4 to TRBJ2-1, with 8 bases aligning to TRBD2. This CDR3 has 14 residues. Trimming took 10 bases from V and 2 from J; bases not matched to a gene: 7. Germline V gives CDR1 MRHNA, CDR2 SNTAGT. This CDR3 is CATKLAEAYNEQFF. Here the CDR3 DNA reads TGTGCCACCAAACTAGCGGAGGCCTACAATGAGCAGTTCTTC.

The rearrangement uses TRBV18 and TRBJ2-5; D unclear. V was clipped by 5 bases and J by 4 bases, with 11 bases between them. The CDR3 is 13 amino acids. Looked up from germline, CDR1 is KGHSH and CDR2 is LQKENI. Here the CDR3 reads CASSNPPAETQYF. CDR3 nucleotide sequence: TGTGCCAGCTCAAATCCCCCCGCAGAGACCCAGTACTTC.

V usage is TRBV5-1 and J usage is TRBJ2-3; D uncertain. The CDR3 length is 14 residues. Germline values: CDR1 SGHRS, CDR2 YFSETQ. The germline V and J ends were trimmed by 4 bases and 2 bases, with 11 bases remaining between them. CDR3 region: CASSPDSNTDTQYF. CDR3 sequence (DNA): TGCGCCAGCAGCCCTGACTCAAACACAGATACGCAGTATTTT.

The chain links TRBV2 to TRBJ1-3, with unresolved D. Germline CDR1 is SNHLY and CDR2 is FYNNEI. There are 14 residues in the CDR3. V shed 3 bases and J shed 4 bases, with 10 bases lying between them. CDR3 sequence: CASSEPRSGNTIYF. CDR3 nucleotide sequence: TGTGCCAGCAGTGAGCCTCGGTCCGGAAACACCATATATTTT.

This chain joins TRBV18 and TRBJ2-1; 7 bases agree with TRBD2. The germline gives CDR1 KGHSH, CDR2 LQKENI. With 0 bases clipped from V and 6 bases from J, the junction kept 5 bases outside the gene matches. There are 15 residues in the CDR3. The chain's CDR3 is CASSPPLGRGNEQFF. The CDR3, as DNA: TGTGCCAGCTCACCACCTCTGGGGAGGGGCAATGAGCAGTTCTTC.

Here the CDR3 reads CASSFLGQGHEKLFF. Written as DNA, the CDR3 is TGTGCCAGCAGCTTTCTGGGACAGGGTCATGAAAAACTGTTTTTT. The chain links TRBV7-9 to TRBJ1-4; 9 nucleotides agree with TRBD1. The ends lost 3 bases at V and 6 bases at J; junction bases unmatched: 5. The CDR3 is made up of 15 amino acids. Germline CDR1 is SEHNR and CDR2 is FQNEAQ (reference sequence). Supplemented by reference TRBV7-9 and TRBJ1-4, the full variable domain reads DTGVSQNPRHKITKRGQNVTFRCDPISEHNRLYWYRQTLGQGPEFLTYFQNEAQLEKSRLLSDRFSAERPKGSFSTLEIQRTEQGDSAMYLCASSFLGQGHEKLFFGSGTQLSVL.